Presented here are 16 T cell receptor beta chains from one specimen sequenced in a study of prognosis after radiotherapy for stage I lung cancer. Two-round multiplex PCR, the amplification method, yielded TCR beta CDR3 from genomic DNA. First-round PCR amplification was performed with primers specific to each TRBV and TRBJ gene. TCRdb itself ran the multiplex PCR reads through MiXCR, one entry per CDR3 protein. The sample has about 15,000 distinct CDR3 sequences, around 15% seen once; the top ten hold around two fifths. The sample here was PBMCs, taken before or after stereotactic body radiation therapy (not recorded which). These receptors came from a donor over 45 with non-small cell lung cancer.

The sample holds many counts of this clonotype. The CDR3 DNA reads as TGTGCCAGCAGTGCCTCTAGCGGCACAGATACGCAGTATTTT. This gives the protein CASSASSGTDTQYF. This sequence joins TRBV6-4 and TRBJ2-3, with D perhaps TRBD2 (6 bases). The CDR3 sequence is 14 residues long. V lost 4 bases, J lost 1 base, and 9 bases lay in between. CDR1 and CDR2 from the germline V gene are MRHNA and SNTAGT.

As for this clonotype: The junction shows a germline mismatch at one end, possibly a read error. This chain uses TRBV18 with TRBJ2-7; D is possibly TRBD1 (5 bases). The CDR3 is 15 amino acids. CDR1 is KGHSH, CDR2 LQKENI, per germline. CDR3 DNA: TGTGCCAGCTCACCTCGGCAAGGGGCATCCTACGAGCAGAACTTC. Translation: CASSPRQGASYEQNF.

This clonotype has at least ten counts. Here the CDR3 DNA reads TGTGCCAGCAGCTTAGCAGAGACCCAGTACTTC. This gives the protein CASSLAETQYF. The chain combines TRBV11-2 with TRBJ2-5; D is unclear. Germline loops: CDR1 SGHAT, CDR2 FQNNGV. This CDR3 is built from 11 residues. Trimming removed 1 base from V and 4 bases from J, with 1 base in between.

This clonotype was seen ten or more times. This chain joins TRBV20-1 and TRBJ1-1; D is unresolved. Looked up from germline, CDR1 is DFQATT and CDR2 is SNEGSKA (reference sequence). With 0 bases removed from V and 5 bases from J, the gap between germline ends came to 13 bases. This CDR3 is built from 14 residues. The CDR3, as DNA: TGCAGTGCTAGAGATCCGGCAGGAGGAACTGAAGCTTTCTTT. It specifies CSARDPAGGTEAFF.

A note on this clonotype: Since a much larger clone is just one base distant, this may be a read error. The chain couples TRBV11-1 to TRBJ2-4, with D unclear. CDR1 and CDR2 (germline): SGHAT, FQDESV (reference sequence). The CDR3 is 16 amino acids. Trimming took 5 bases from V and 1 from J, leaving 15 bases between them. The DNA of the CDR3 is TGTGCCAGCAGCCCTAGGGTGGCTACCGCCAAAAACATTCAGTACTTC. It specifies CASSPRVATAKNIQYF.

This chain's CDR3 is CASSLGGQSIEQYF. CDR3 DNA sequence: TGCGCCAGCAGCTTGGGCGGTCAGTCAATAGAGCAGTACTTC. V is TRBV5-1 and J is TRBJ2-7; no firm D call. The CDR3 covers 14 residues. Germline CDR1 and CDR2: SGHRS and YFSETQ. The V gene lost 0 bases and the J gene lost 7 bases, with 14 bases spanning the gap.

The rearrangement uses TRBV10-3 and TRBJ2-7; 16 bases match TRBD2. With 7 bases clipped from V and 6 bases from J, the junction kept 9 bases outside the gene matches. Per germline, CDR1 ENHRY and CDR2 SYGVKD. CDR3 length: 16 residues. The CDR3, as DNA: TGTGCCATCAAAGGGACTAGCGGGAGGGCTGGGGGCGAGCAGTACTTC. It yields the protein CAIKGTSGRAGGEQYF.

Ten or more counts support this clonotype. The V and J genes are TRBV3-1 and TRBJ2-2; 10 bases align to TRBD1. Germline V gene data show CDR1 as LGHDT and CDR2 as YNNKEL (reference sequence). Germline trimming cut 1 base from V and 7 bases from J; bases unmatched to any gene: 12. This CDR3 spans 18 amino acids. The CDR3 DNA is TGTGCCAGCAGCCAAGGCCGGGACAGGGGAGCTTGGGACGGGGAGCTGTTTTTT. Translating gives CASSQGRDRGAWDGELFF.

The table lists this clonotype with many counts. Here the CDR3 DNA reads TGTGCCAGCAGTCCAGGACGGCTGAACACTGAAGCTTTCTTT. Residues: CASSPGRLNTEAFF. This chain links TRBV28 with TRBJ1-1; D gene unclear. Germline lookup yields CDR1 MDHEN and CDR2 SYDVKM. There are 14 residues in the CDR3. The V end lost 5 bases, the J end lost 0 bases, and 10 bases lay between the germline ends.

A note on this clonotype: A read error is likely, as this CDR3 ends without the conserved phenylalanine or tryptophan. V usage is TRBV28 and J usage is TRBJ2-1; D perhaps matches TRBD2 (5 bases). CDR1 is MDHEN and CDR2 is SYDVKM in the germline V gene. The CDR3 loop spans 15 amino acids. V was cut by 6 bases and J by 13 bases, with 25 bases left in between. The CDR3: CASSLPVGLEGDQFL. Written as DNA, the CDR3 is TGTGCCAGCAGCCTCCCGGTAGGGCTAGAGGGAGACCAGTTCCTC.

This clonotype was counted only a few times. In this CDR3 the conserved last residue, phenylalanine or tryptophan, is missing, so a read error is likely. In DNA, the CDR3 is TGTGCCAGCAGTTTCCAGATCTATGAGGGCTACACCTCC. Protein product: CASSFQIYEGYTS. V usage is TRBV12-3 or TRBV12-4 and J usage is TRBJ1-2; D is unresolved. The CDR3 is 13 amino acids. V was trimmed by 3 bases and J by 8 bases, leaving 13 bases between them.

This clonotype occurred many times. The chain carries TRBV20-1 and TRBJ2-5; 11 bases are a match to TRBD2. The J call may be mistaken, given a closer DNA end match to TRBJ2-1. The CDR3 runs 15 residues. Per germline, CDR1 DFQATT and CDR2 SNEGSKA (reference sequence). The CDR3 DNA is TGCAGTGCTAGAGATATAGCGGGAGGGCCGGGTGAGCAGTTCTTC. This translates into CSARDIAGGPGEQFF.

Many counts were recorded for this clonotype. V usage is TRBV7-2 and J usage is TRBJ2-5, with 9 nucleotides matching TRBD2. Germline V lookup: CDR1 SGHTA, CDR2 FQGNSA. The CDR3 totals 16 residues. Losses at the gene ends were 1 base for V and 7 bases for J; bases not matched to a gene: 10. CDR3 residues: CASSLGGPSGTGTQYF. As DNA, the CDR3 is TGTGCCAGCAGCTTAGGGGGTCCTAGCGGGACCGGGACCCAGTACTTC.

This clonotype showed up just once. One end of the junction fails to match germline, which may point to a read error. The CDR3 bases are TGTGCCATCACCAAGGGTGTGGGGGGCTACGGGCAGTACTTC. It encodes CAITKGVGGYGQYF. The chain carries TRBV7-2 and TRBJ2-7, with D perhaps given as TRBD1 or TRBD2 (6 bases each). The CDR3 consists of 14 residues. Germline CDR1 SGHTA, CDR2 FQGNSA.

This clonotype was seen repeatedly, ten times or more. The chain uses TRBV12-3 or TRBV12-4 and TRBJ2-7; TRBD2 might be the D (7 bases). Trimming took 5 bases from V and 7 from J, leaving 21 bases between them. The CDR3 runs 15 residues. The DNA for the CDR3 is TGTGCCAGCAGTGGGGGGAGGGCAGGGGCTGGAGAGCAGTACTTC. Translated, it gives CASSGGRAGAGEQYF.

This clonotype has ten or more counts. V gene TRBV5-1 combines with J gene TRBJ1-1; possibly TRBD1 for D (6 bases). This CDR3 is built from 15 residues. Per the germline V gene, CDR1 is SGHRS and CDR2 is YFSETQ. With 4 bases removed from V and 5 bases from J, the gap between germline ends came to 18 bases. The CDR3 nucleotides read TGCGCCAGCAGCAGTTTCGGGGAAGGGGGTACTGAAGCTTTCTTT. Translating gives CASSSFGEGGTEAFF.